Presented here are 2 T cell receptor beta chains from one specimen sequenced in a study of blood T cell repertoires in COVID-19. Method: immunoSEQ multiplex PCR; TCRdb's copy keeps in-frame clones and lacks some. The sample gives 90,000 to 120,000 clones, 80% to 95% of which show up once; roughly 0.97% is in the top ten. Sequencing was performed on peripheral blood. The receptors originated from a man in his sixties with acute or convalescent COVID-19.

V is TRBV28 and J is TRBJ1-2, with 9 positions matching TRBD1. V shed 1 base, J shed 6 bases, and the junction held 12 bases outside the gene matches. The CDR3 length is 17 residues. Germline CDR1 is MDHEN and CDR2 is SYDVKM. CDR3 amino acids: CASSLFPGTGNINGYTF. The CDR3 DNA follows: TGTGCCAGCAGTTTATTCCCCGGGACAGGGAATATCAATGGCTACACCTTC.

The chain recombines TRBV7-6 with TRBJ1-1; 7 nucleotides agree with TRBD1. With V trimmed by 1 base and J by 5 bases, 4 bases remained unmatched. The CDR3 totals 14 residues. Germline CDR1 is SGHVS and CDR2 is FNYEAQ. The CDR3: CASSLGQGKTEAFF. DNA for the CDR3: TGTGCCAGCAGCTTAGGACAGGGAAAAACTGAAGCTTTCTTT.